The 16 T cell receptor beta chains below come from one sample, sequenced in a study of CD8 T cells in ankylosing spondylitis. MiXCR was run by TCRdb on the 5' RACE reads, yielding one entry per CDR3 protein. The data show a few hundred thousand distinct CDR3 sequences, 20% seen once. Sequences were obtained from blood, either unsorted or a sorted T cell fraction (not recorded which). Receptors originate from a male donor with ankylosing spondylitis or in good health (not recorded which).

This clonotype turned up a few times. The V gene is TRBV4-2, the J gene TRBJ2-7; D uncertain. The CDR3 runs 15 residues. The ends were cut back, 1 base at V and 2 bases at J, with 12 bases in the middle. CDR1 is LGHNA, CDR2 YNFKEQ, per germline. The CDR3 here is CASSQGEDGPYEQYF. The CDR3 DNA reads TGTGCCAGCAGCCAAGGAGAGGACGGCCCCTACGAGCAGTACTTC.

This clonotype was counted between two and nine times. The CDR3 loop is CASSLGEGGPPLHF. DNA of the CDR3: TGTGCCAGCAGCCTCGGCGAAGGGGGGCCACCCCTCCACTTT. V gene TRBV7-2 combines with J gene TRBJ1-6; TRBD1 might be the D (6 bases). V was shortened by 5 bases and J by 11 bases, with 16 bases between the two germline ends. The V gene's germline CDR1 is SGHTA and CDR2 FQGNSA. The length of the CDR3 is 14 residues. Complete variable domain (other parts from reference TRBV7-2 and TRBJ1-6): GAGVSQSPSNKVTEKGKDVELRCDPISGHTALYWYRQSLGQGLEFLIYFQGNSAPDKSGLPSDRFSAERTGGSVSTLTIQRTQQEDSAVYLCASSLGEGGPPLHFGNGTRLTVT.

This clonotype was seen a handful of times. J is TRBJ2-1 and V is TRBV2, with 7 positions matching TRBD1. CDR1 is SNHLY and CDR2 is FYNNEI in the germline V gene. The CDR3 is 12 residues long. The J segment lost 8 bases and the V segment lost 6 bases, leaving 4 bases of the junction unmatched. The CDR3 spells CASRGGPHEQFF. The CDR3 DNA follows: TGTGCCAGCAGAGGGGGCCCCCATGAGCAGTTCTTC.

This clonotype is a singleton in its sample. The junction and the germline gene differ at one end; a read error may be behind it. The V and J genes are TRBV6-1 and TRBJ2-1; D might be TRBD2 (5 bases). The CDR3 consists of 15 residues. Germline CDR1 is MNHNS and CDR2 is SASEGT. CDR3 sequence: CASREAAFSYNEQFF. As DNA, the CDR3 is TGTGCCAGCAGGGAAGCGGCTTTCTCCTACAATGAGCAGTTCTTC.

This clonotype showed up just a few times. The chain combines TRBV6-1 with TRBJ1-2; D may be TRBD1 (5 bases). CDR3 length equals 14 residues. Germline lookup yields CDR1 MNHNS and CDR2 SASEGT. The germline V and J ends were trimmed by 6 bases and 4 bases, with 15 bases remaining between them. The CDR3 spells CASRDGSGTYGYTF. DNA of the CDR3: TGTGCCAGCAGGGACGGGTCAGGGACCTATGGCTACACCTTC.

J is TRBJ2-5 and V is TRBV30; possibly TRBD1 or TRBD2 for D (5 bases each). V gave up 3 bases and J gave up 5 bases, with 19 bases separating them. Per the germline V gene, CDR1 is GTSNPN and CDR2 is SVGIG (reference sequence). CDR3 length equals 15 residues. CDR3 sequence reads: CAWRPGVGTGETQYF. CDR3 coding DNA: TGTGCCTGGAGACCCGGGGTGGGGACGGGCGAGACCCAGTACTTC. Based on the CDR3 plus reference TRBV30 and TRBJ2-5, the full variable domain is SQTIHQWPATLVQPVGSPLSLECTVEGTSNPNLYWYRQAAGRGLQLLFYSVGIGQISSEVPQNLSASRPQDRQFILSSKKLLLSDSGFYLCAWRPGVGTGETQYFGPGTRLLVL.

The V call is TRBV29-1, the J call TRBJ2-7, with 8 nucleotides matching TRBD2. The germline CDR1 and CDR2 sequences are SQVTM and ANQGSEA. The CDR3 consists of 12 residues. The V segment lost 7 bases and the J segment 7 bases; nucleotides outside the gene matches: 9. The CDR3 is CSAAGVRGEQYF. CDR3 DNA: TGCAGCGCAGCGGGGGTTCGAGGTGAGCAGTACTTC.

J is TRBJ2-7 and V is TRBV5-1; the match to TRBD1 covers 7 bases. CDR3 size: 15 residues. V shed 0 bases and J 6 bases; nucleotides not matched to a gene: 9. Germline CDR1 SGHRS, CDR2 YFSETQ. In DNA form, the CDR3 reads TGCGCCAGCAGCTTGGCCCTACGACAGGGCGTCGAGCAGTACTTC. Translated, it gives CASSLALRQGVEQYF.

Of note for this clonotype: Mismatch with germline at one junction end may stem from a read error. The rearrangement links TRBV10-2 to TRBJ2-3, with 13 bases lining up with TRBD2. This CDR3 spans 18 amino acids. Germline-derived CDR1 and CDR2 are WSHSY and SAAADI. Written as DNA, the CDR3 is TGCGCCAGCACCCGAGGGACTAGCGGGGAAGTCCGCACGGATACGCAGTATTTT. Translating it yields CASTRGTSGEVRTDTQYF.

The J gene is TRBJ2-3, the V gene TRBV28; D ambiguous. The CDR3 loop spans 10 amino acids. Germline CDR1 MDHEN, CDR2 SYDVKM. The ends were cut back, 3 bases at V and 8 bases at J, with 3 bases in the middle. CDR3 bases: TGTGCCAGCAGTTTCGGTACGCAGTATTTT. This translates into CASSFGTQYF.

The CDR3, as DNA: TGTGCCAGCAGTTACTCGATTTTGTACAATGAGCAGTTCTTC. Encoded protein: CASSYSILYNEQFF. This chain uses TRBV6-5 with TRBJ2-1; the D is unclear. Trimming left V 0 bases short and J 4 bases short, with 7 bases between. CDR1 and CDR2 from the germline V gene are MNHEY and SVGAGI. The CDR3 sequence is 14 residues long.

The chain combines TRBV10-3 with TRBJ2-2; 11 bases align to TRBD2. J gave up 6 bases and V 6 bases, and 3 bases lay outside the gene matches. The CDR3 extends over 14 amino acids. In germline, CDR1 is ENHRY, CDR2 SYGVKD. CDR3 sequence (DNA): TGTGCCATCAGGGGGGGACTAGCGGCCGGGGAGCTGTTTTTT. It specifies CAIRGGLAAGELFF.

This clonotype has just a few counts. V gene TRBV5-1 combines with J gene TRBJ2-7, with a weak D call TRBD1 (6 bases). The CDR3 runs 14 residues. Germline values: CDR1 SGHRS, CDR2 YFSETQ. Trimming removed 0 bases from V and 2 bases from J, with 9 bases in between. The CDR3 nucleotides read TGCGCCAGCAGCTTGGGACAGGATACCTACGAGCAGTACTTC. Amino acids: CASSLGQDTYEQYF.

The rearrangement uses TRBV20-1 and TRBJ2-7, with 8 bases aligning to TRBD2. The CDR3 covers 14 residues. Losses at the gene ends were 0 bases for V and 1 base for J; bases not matched to a gene: 2. In germline, CDR1 is DFQATT, CDR2 SNEGSKA (reference sequence). CDR3: CSARDGGVSYEQYF. The DNA of the CDR3 is TGCAGTGCTAGAGACGGGGGGGTTTCCTACGAGCAGTACTTC.

This clonotype was found a few times. V gene TRBV20-1 combines with J gene TRBJ2-7, with D perhaps matching TRBD2 (5 bases). V was pared by 0 bases and J by 0 bases, with 15 bases between. This CDR3 comprises 16 residues. Germline lookup yields CDR1 DFQATT and CDR2 SNEGSKA (reference sequence). As DNA, the CDR3 is TGCAGTGCTAGAGATTTCAAGAGGGATCCCTCCTACGAGCAGTACTTC. Encoded protein: CSARDFKRDPSYEQYF.

The V gene is TRBV29-1, the J gene TRBJ2-2; TRBD2 matches at 8 bases. In germline, CDR1 is SQVTM, CDR2 ANQGSEA. V lost 6 bases to trimming and J lost 5 bases; unmatched junction nucleotides: 11. The CDR3 runs to 15 residues. CDR3 nucleotides: TGCAGCGTAGACCATCCGGGACTAGAGACCGGGGAGCTGTTTTTT. Protein sequence: CSVDHPGLETGELFF.